Below are 12 T cell receptor beta chains sequenced from a single sample in a study of graft-versus-host responses after intestinal transplantation. Measured with immunoSEQ multiplex PCR; TCRdb has only the in-frame clones, and not every one. The table lists more than 3,500 clones, 77% of them singletons. Investigators treated the graft tissue so that it released intraepithelial and lamina propria lymphocytes. The material was ileum tissue, obtained 9 days after transplant. The receptors were sampled from a human patient who received an intestinal transplant, so some T cells may come from the graft donor.

This chain connects TRBV19 to TRBJ1-2; 7 nucleotides line up with TRBD1. The CDR3 consists of 13 residues. The V gene end was trimmed by 7 bases and the J gene end by 4 bases; junction bases not matched to a gene: 6. The germline V gene encodes CDR1 LNHDA and CDR2 SQIVND (reference sequence). CDR3 in DNA: TGTGCCAGTAAGAGACAGGGAGGCTATGGCTACACCTTC. It codes for CASKRQGGYGYTF.

The chain combines TRBV5-4 with TRBJ1-6, with 10 bases lining up with TRBD1. The CDR3 contains 15 residues. Germline CDR1 SGHNT, CDR2 YYREEE (reference sequence). The V gene end was trimmed by 5 bases and the J gene end by 8 bases; junction bases not matched to a gene: 7. The CDR3 protein is CASRIRGQGYSPLHF. CDR3 DNA sequence: TGTGCCAGCAGGATAAGGGGACAGGGGTATTCACCCCTCCACTTT.

The rearrangement joins TRBV6-4 to TRBJ2-1; D is uncertain. Trimming removed 2 bases from V and 3 bases from J, with 8 bases in between. The V gene's germline CDR1 is MRHNA and CDR2 SNTAGT. The CDR3 has 14 residues. Written as DNA, the CDR3 is TGTGCCAGCAGTGACCGGACGGTCTACAATGAGCAGTTCTTC. The encoded protein is CASSDRTVYNEQFF.

This chain connects TRBV19 to TRBJ1-1; D remains unclear. The CDR3 totals 18 residues. The V gene lost 6 bases and the J gene lost 0 bases, with 23 bases spanning the gap. Germline V gene data show CDR1 as LNHDA and CDR2 as SQIVND (reference sequence). This chain's CDR3 is CASSHPHWGGRMNTEAFF. The CDR3 DNA reads as TGTGCCAGTAGCCACCCACACTGGGGTGGTAGGATGAACACTGAAGCTTTCTTT.

The chain uses TRBV28 and TRBJ1-2; D ambiguous. Per the germline V gene, CDR1 is MDHEN and CDR2 is SYDVKM. Trimming removed 4 bases at V and 2 bases at J, with 26 bases between. This CDR3 is built from 19 residues. In DNA form, the CDR3 reads TGTGCCAGCAGTTCAAGACTGGGGAGGTCTGATGGGAACAACTATGGCTACACCTTC. Translation: CASSSRLGRSDGNNYGYTF.

The rearrangement links TRBV11-1 to TRBJ2-7; D is uncertain. Trimming cost V 3 bases and J 4 bases, with 10 bases left between them. Per germline, CDR1 SGHAT and CDR2 FQDESV (reference sequence). The CDR3 contains 13 residues. Here the CDR3 reads CASSFPSGYEQYF. CDR3 DNA: TGTGCCAGCAGCTTCCCCTCTGGATACGAGCAGTACTTC.

This sequence joins TRBV30 and TRBJ2-7; D may be TRBD1 (7 bases). The CDR3 is 16 amino acids. V lost 0 bases and J lost 4, with 19 bases in between. The germline V gene encodes CDR1 GTSNPN and CDR2 SVGIG (reference sequence). For the CDR3, the DNA is TGTGCCTGGAGTGTCAAAGGGGCAGGGGGGAAATACGAGCAGTACTTC. This codes for CAWSVKGAGGKYEQYF.

The chain is built from TRBV5-1 and TRBJ2-6; weak D call: TRBD2 (6 bases). Trimming shortened V by 2 bases and J by 2 bases, and 8 bases separated the two germline ends. Per the germline V gene, CDR1 is SGHRS and CDR2 is YFSETQ. The CDR3 sequence is 15 residues long. For the CDR3, the DNA is TGCGCCAGCAGCTTTTGGGGGGCTGGGGCCAACGTCCTGACTTTC. This gives the protein CASSFWGAGANVLTF.

This clone was observed a handful of times. The chain couples TRBV27 to TRBJ2-7, with a tentative D call TRBD1 (6 bases). The CDR3 is 16 residues long. Germline CDR1 reads MNHEY; CDR2 reads SMNVEV (reference sequence). V was clipped by 6 bases and J by 0 bases, with 18 bases between them. The CDR3 DNA follows: TGTGCCAGCAGCCCCTCGAGGGGGACCCTCTCCTACGAGCAGTACTTC. Translation gives CASSPSRGTLSYEQYF.

V is TRBV7-9 and J is TRBJ1-5; the D gene is possibly TRBD1 (6 bases). This CDR3 region has 13 residues. V shed 10 bases and J shed 6 bases, with 16 bases lying between them. CDR1 and CDR2 from the germline V gene are SEHNR and FQNEAQ (reference sequence). CDR3 region: CATSTGQSQPQHF. In DNA, the CDR3 is TGTGCCACCTCTACAGGGCAGAGTCAGCCCCAGCATTTT.

V usage is TRBV6-4 and J usage is TRBJ2-1; 14 nucleotides agree with TRBD2. This CDR3 is 15 amino acids long. Trimming removed 5 bases from V and 8 bases from J; junction bases left unmatched: 5. Per the germline V gene, CDR1 is MRHNA and CDR2 is SNTAGT. The CDR3 loop is CASSSGTSGSDEQFF. The CDR3 DNA sequence: TGTGCCAGCAGTTCCGGGACTAGCGGGAGCGATGAGCAGTTCTTC.

V and J are TRBV13 and TRBJ1-2; D is unresolved. The CDR3 consists of 18 residues. Between the trimmed V and J ends, which lost 0 bases and 0 bases, there was a span of 17 bases. Germline CDR1 PRHDT, CDR2 FYEKMQ (reference sequence). The CDR3 loop is CASSLGSHRAMPNYGYTF. The CDR3 nucleotides are TGTGCCAGCAGCTTAGGTAGTCATAGGGCAATGCCTAACTATGGCTACACCTTC. Filled out from reference TRBV13 and TRBJ1-2, the complete variable domain reads AAGVIQSPRHLIKEKRETATLKCYPIPRHDTVYWYQQGPGQDPQFLISFYEKMQSDKGSIPDRFSAQQFSDYHSELNMSSLELGDSALYFCASSLGSHRAMPNYGYTFGSGTRLTVV.